There are many counts of the clone carrying this T cell receptor beta chain. A second PCR of about 6 to 11 cycles used a sample-barcoded 5' primer and a J-beta primer mix. One entry per CDR3 protein results from TCRdb running MiXCR on the 5' RACE reads. The profile shows 630,000 or so distinct CDR3 sequences, 25% to 30% of them singletons. The source of the sample is a study of blood T cells in healthy people across ages. The CDR3 consists of 14 residues. The germline V gene has CDR1 KGHDR and CDR2 SFDVKD. V lost 7 bases and J lost 5, with 14 bases in between. The V gene is TRBV24-1, the J gene TRBJ2-1; the D call may be TRBD1 or TRBD2 (5 bases each). The sequence derives from an elderly woman in good health. The sequenced sample was blood. CDR3 sequence reads: CATRRTADNNEQFF. CDR3 coding DNA: TGTGCCACCAGGAGGACTGCGGACAACAATGAGCAGTTCTTC.